Below, 12 T cell receptor beta chains from the same sample are listed, as sequenced in a study of blood T cell repertoires in COVID-19. Profiling relied on immunoSEQ multiplex PCR, and the TCRdb table lists in-frame clones only, not all of them. The repertoire holds approximately 90,000 clones, with approximately 75% as singletons. Sequencing was carried out using peripheral blood. The receptor source for this set is an elderly woman with acute or convalescent COVID-19.

This chain connects TRBV7-2 to TRBJ2-3; perhaps TRBD2 as D (6 bases). Germline V gives CDR1 SGHTA, CDR2 FQGNSA. The CDR3 sequence is 14 residues long. V was pared by 5 bases and J by 3 bases, with 12 bases between. CDR3 sequence: CASSPSGRTDTQYF. CDR3 in DNA: TGTGCCAGCAGCCCCTCAGGGAGGACAGATACGCAGTATTTT.

The gene calls are TRBV28 and TRBJ1-4; 7 bases map to TRBD1. The germline V gene has CDR1 MDHEN and CDR2 SYDVKM. The CDR3 has 13 amino acids. V was clipped by 2 bases and J by 12 bases; unmatched bases: 6. CDR3: CASSLMSGGELFF. DNA for the CDR3: TGTGCCAGCAGTTTAATGTCAGGGGGTGAACTGTTTTTT.

The chain has TRBV6-5 and TRBJ1-2; 8 bases align to TRBD1. CDR3 length equals 13 residues. The germline gives CDR1 MNHEY, CDR2 SVGAGI. Losses at the gene ends were 4 bases for V and 4 bases for J; bases not matched to a gene: 2. The CDR3 spells CASSLTGGYGYTF. In DNA, the CDR3 is TGTGCCAGCAGTTTAACAGGGGGCTATGGCTACACCTTC.

The J gene is TRBJ1-1, the V gene TRBV7-9, with D uncertain. Germline CDR1 is SEHNR and CDR2 is FQNEAQ (reference sequence). V lost 4 bases and J 5 bases, leaving 11 bases between the germline ends. CDR3 length: 13 residues. The DNA of the CDR3 is TGTGCCAGCAGCTATAATACGGGGACTGAAGCTTTCTTT. It yields the protein CASSYNTGTEAFF.

This chain connects TRBV5-1 to TRBJ1-2; D is unresolved. V was cut by 2 bases and J by 8 bases, with 10 bases left in between. CDR1 and CDR2 from the germline V gene are SGHRS and YFSETQ. This CDR3 has 12 residues. The CDR3 protein is CASSLSTEGYTF. DNA for the CDR3: TGCGCCAGCAGCTTATCAACGGAGGGCTACACCTTC. The variable domain in full, with the rest retrieved from reference TRBV5-1 and TRBJ1-2, is KAGVTQTPRYLIKTRGQQVTLSCSPISGHRSVSWYQQTPGQGLQFLFEYFSETQRNKGNFPGRFSGRQFSNSRSEMNVSTLELGDSALYLCASSLSTEGYTFGSGTRLTVV.

The chain recombines TRBV7-2 with TRBJ2-3; D possibly corresponds to TRBD2 (7 bases). Trimming left V 3 bases short and J 5 bases short, with 18 bases between. The length of the CDR3 is 16 residues. Germline CDR1 reads SGHTA; CDR2 reads FQGNSA. This CDR3 reads CASSFPKRGGRDTQYF. In nucleotides, the CDR3 is TGTGCCAGCAGCTTCCCTAAGAGGGGGGGCCGAGATACGCAGTATTTT.

The chain couples TRBV5-1 to TRBJ1-1, with 9 bases lining up with TRBD1. Unmatched junction bases numbered 6, after V lost 3 bases and J lost 3 bases. Germline CDR1 reads SGHRS; CDR2 reads YFSETQ. The length of the CDR3 is 15 residues. CDR3 sequence (DNA): TGCGCCAGCAGCTCACAGGGGGCAGGGGACACTGAAGCTTTCTTT. Protein product: CASSSQGAGDTEAFF.

The chain carries TRBV19 and TRBJ1-4; D unresolved. This CDR3 has 14 residues. Germline V lookup: CDR1 LNHDA, CDR2 SQIVND (reference sequence). Trimming stripped 3 bases from V and 8 bases from J, with 13 bases between. CDR3 region: CASSMRQEGEKLFF. The CDR3 bases are TGTGCCAGTAGTATGCGGCAGGAGGGCGAAAAACTGTTTTTT. The whole variable domain, filled in from reference TRBV19 and TRBJ1-4, reads DGGITQSPKYLFRKEGQNVTLSCEQNLNHDAMYWYRQDPGQGLRLIYYSQIVNDFQKGDIAEGYSVSREKKESFPLTVTSAQKNPTAFYLCASSMRQEGEKLFFGSGTQLSVL.

This rearrangement joins TRBV28 to TRBJ2-1, with D perhaps TRBD1 (6 bases). Germline assignment: CDR1 MDHEN and CDR2 SYDVKM. This CDR3 comprises 17 residues. Trimming removed 4 bases from V and 10 bases from J, with 26 bases in between. CDR3: CASSSPSGASPSREQFF. The CDR3 region has the DNA TGTGCCAGCAGTTCGCCCTCAGGGGCATCCCCTTCTCGAGAGCAGTTCTTC.

V is TRBV7-9 and J is TRBJ1-2; 8 nucleotides line up with TRBD1. Germline V gene lookup returns CDR1 SEHNR and CDR2 FQNEAQ (reference sequence). This CDR3 comprises 16 residues. The ends lost 4 bases at V and 4 bases at J; junction bases unmatched: 11. The CDR3 region is CASSSSGRGPTYGYTF. In DNA form, the CDR3 reads TGTGCCAGCAGCTCTTCGGGCAGGGGGCCTACCTATGGCTACACCTTC.

This chain connects TRBV3-1 (or the pseudogene TRBV3-2) to TRBJ2-5; weak D call: TRBD1 (6 bases). CDR3 length: 13 amino acids. V was shortened by 4 bases and J by 3 bases, with 9 bases between the two germline ends. CDR1 is LGHDT, CDR2 YNNKEL, per germline (reference sequence). DNA for the CDR3: TGTGCCAGCAGCCGGGGGCCTGAAGAGACCCAGTACTTC. Translation: CASSRGPEETQYF.

This chain joins TRBV7-2 and TRBJ2-7; TRBD1 agrees at 7 bases. This CDR3 spans 14 amino acids. Looked up from germline, CDR1 is SGHTA and CDR2 is FQGNSA. J lost 3 bases, V lost 3 bases, and 5 bases had no gene match. CDR3: CASSFTGVGYEQYF. The CDR3, as DNA: TGTGCCAGCAGCTTTACAGGGGTAGGCTACGAGCAGTACTTC.